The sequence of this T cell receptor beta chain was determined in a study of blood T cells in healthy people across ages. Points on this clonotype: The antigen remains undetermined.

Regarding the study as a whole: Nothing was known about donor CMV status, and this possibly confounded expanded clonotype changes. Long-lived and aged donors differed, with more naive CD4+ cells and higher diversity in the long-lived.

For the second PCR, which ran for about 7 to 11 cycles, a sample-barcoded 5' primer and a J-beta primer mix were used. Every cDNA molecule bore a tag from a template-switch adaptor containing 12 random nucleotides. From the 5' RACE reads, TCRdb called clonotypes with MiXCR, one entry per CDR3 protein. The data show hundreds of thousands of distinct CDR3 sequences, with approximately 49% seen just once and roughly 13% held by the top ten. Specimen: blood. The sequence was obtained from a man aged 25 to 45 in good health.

The CDR3 DNA follows: TGTGCCAGCAGCTTACGCAGTTTTAGCAATCAGCCCCAGCATTTT. Its protein product is CASSLRSFSNQPQHF. V is TRBV5-6 and J is TRBJ1-5; D is unclear. Germline V CDR1 and CDR2: SGHDT, YYEEEE. CDR3 length: 15 amino acids. The V end was cut by 2 bases, the J end by 0 bases, with 9 bases between.